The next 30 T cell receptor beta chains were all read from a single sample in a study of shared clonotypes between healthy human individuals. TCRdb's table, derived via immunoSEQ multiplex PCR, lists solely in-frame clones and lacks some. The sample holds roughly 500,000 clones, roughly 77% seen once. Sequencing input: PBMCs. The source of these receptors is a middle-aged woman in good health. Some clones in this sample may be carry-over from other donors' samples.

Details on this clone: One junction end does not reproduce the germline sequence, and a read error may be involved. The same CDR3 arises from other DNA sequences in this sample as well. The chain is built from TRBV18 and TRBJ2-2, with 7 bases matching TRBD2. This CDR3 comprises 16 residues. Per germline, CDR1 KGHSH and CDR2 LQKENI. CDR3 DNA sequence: TGTGCCAGCTCCCCACCTGGCGGGAGGAACACCGGGGAGCTGTTTTTT. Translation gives CASSPPGGRNTGELFF.

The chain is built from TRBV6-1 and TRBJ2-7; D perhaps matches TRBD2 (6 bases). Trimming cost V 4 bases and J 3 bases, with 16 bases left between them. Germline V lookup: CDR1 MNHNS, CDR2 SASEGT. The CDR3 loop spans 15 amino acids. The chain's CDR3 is CASSASLAGNYEQYF. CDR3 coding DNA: TGTGCCAGCAGTGCCTCCTTGGCGGGGAACTACGAGCAGTACTTC.

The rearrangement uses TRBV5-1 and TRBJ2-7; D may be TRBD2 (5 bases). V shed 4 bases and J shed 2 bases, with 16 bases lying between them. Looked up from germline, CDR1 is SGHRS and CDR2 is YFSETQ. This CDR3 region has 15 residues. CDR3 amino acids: CASSPLASSAYEQYF. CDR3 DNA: TGCGCCAGCAGCCCCCTGGCTAGCTCGGCCTACGAGCAGTACTTC.

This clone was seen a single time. CDR3 protein: CASSLERLGGETQYF. The CDR3 bases are TGTGCCAGCAGCTTAGAGAGACTCGGGGGCGAGACCCAGTACTTC. The chain carries TRBV7-9 and TRBJ2-5, with D possibly called TRBD1 or TRBD2 (6 bases each). The CDR3 loop spans 15 amino acids. Looked up from germline, CDR1 is SEHNR and CDR2 is FQNEAQ (reference sequence). Trimming pared 1 base from V and 5 bases from J, leaving 14 bases between.

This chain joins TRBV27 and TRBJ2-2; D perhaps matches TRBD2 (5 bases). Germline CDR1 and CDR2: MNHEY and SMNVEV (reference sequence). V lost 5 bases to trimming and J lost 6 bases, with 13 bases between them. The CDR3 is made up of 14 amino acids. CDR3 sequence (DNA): TGTGCCAGCAGTACCGACATCGGGGCCGGGGAGCTGTTTTTT. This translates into CASSTDIGAGELFF.

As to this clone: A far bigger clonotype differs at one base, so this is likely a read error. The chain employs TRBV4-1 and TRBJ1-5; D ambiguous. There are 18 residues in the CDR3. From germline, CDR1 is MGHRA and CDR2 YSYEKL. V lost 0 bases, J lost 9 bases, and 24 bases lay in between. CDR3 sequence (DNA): TGCGCCAGCAGCCAAGAAGCGGTCGGGGAAGGTGAGGATCGGCCCCAGCATTTT. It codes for CASSQEAVGEGEDRPQHF.

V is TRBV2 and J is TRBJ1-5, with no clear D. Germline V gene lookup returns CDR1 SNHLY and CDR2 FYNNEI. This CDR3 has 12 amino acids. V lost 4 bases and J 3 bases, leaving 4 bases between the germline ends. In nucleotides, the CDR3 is TGTGCCAGCAGTGTGGCCAATCAGCCCCAGCATTTT. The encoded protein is CASSVANQPQHF.

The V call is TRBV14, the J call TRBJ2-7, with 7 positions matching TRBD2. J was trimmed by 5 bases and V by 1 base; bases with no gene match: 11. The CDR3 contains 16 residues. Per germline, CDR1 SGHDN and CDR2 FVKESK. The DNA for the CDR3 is TGTGCCAGCAGCCAAGTTGGGCGGCGGGAGTATCACGAGCAGTACTTC. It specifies CASSQVGRREYHEQYF. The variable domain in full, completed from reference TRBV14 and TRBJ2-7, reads EAGVTQFPSHSVIEKGQTVTLRCDPISGHDNLYWYRRVMGKEIKFLLHFVKESKQDESGMPNNRFLAERTGGTYSTLKVQPAELEDSGVYFCASSQVGRREYHEQYFGPGTRLTVT.

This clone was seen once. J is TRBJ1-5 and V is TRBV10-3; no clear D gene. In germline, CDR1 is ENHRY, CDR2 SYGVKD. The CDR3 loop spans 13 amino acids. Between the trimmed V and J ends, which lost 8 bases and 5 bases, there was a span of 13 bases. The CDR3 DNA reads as TGTGCCATCTCTCAGGAAGTGGATCAGCCCCAGCATTTT. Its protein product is CAISQEVDQPQHF.

CDR3 in amino acids: CASSLGGTRRDEQFF. DNA for the CDR3: TGTGCCAGCAGCTTGGGCGGGACTAGACGGGATGAGCAGTTCTTC. J is TRBJ2-1 and V is TRBV5-4, with 8 bases identical to TRBD2. This CDR3 spans 15 amino acids. V dropped 0 bases and J dropped 8; count of bases not matched to a gene: 7. CDR1 is SGHNT, CDR2 YYREEE, per germline (reference sequence).

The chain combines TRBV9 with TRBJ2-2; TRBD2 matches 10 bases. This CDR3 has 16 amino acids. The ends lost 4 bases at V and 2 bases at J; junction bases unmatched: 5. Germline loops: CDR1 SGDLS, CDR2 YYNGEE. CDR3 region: CASSSGLASNTGELFF. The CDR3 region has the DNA TGTGCCAGCAGCTCGGGACTAGCGAGTAACACCGGGGAGCTGTTTTTT. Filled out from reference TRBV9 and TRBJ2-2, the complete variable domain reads DSGVTQTPKHLITATGQRVTLRCSPRSGDLSVYWYQQSLDQGLQFLIQYYNGEERAKGNILERFSAQQFPDLHSELNLSSLELGDSALYFCASSSGLASNTGELFFGEGSRLTVL.

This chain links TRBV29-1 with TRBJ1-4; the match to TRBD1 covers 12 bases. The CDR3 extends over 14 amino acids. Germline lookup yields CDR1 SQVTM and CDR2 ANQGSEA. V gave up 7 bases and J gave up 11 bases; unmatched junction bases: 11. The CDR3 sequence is CSAIIGTGGGKLFF. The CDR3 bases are TGCAGCGCCATAATCGGGACAGGGGGCGGGAAACTGTTTTTT.

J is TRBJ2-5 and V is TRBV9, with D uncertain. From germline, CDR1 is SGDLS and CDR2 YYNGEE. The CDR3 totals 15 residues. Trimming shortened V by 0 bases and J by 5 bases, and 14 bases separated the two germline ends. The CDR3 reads CASSVGRGSSETQYF. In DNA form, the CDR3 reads TGTGCCAGCAGCGTAGGGAGAGGATCCAGCGAGACCCAGTACTTC. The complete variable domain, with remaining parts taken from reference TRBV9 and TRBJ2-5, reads DSGVTQTPKHLITATGQRVTLRCSPRSGDLSVYWYQQSLDQGLQFLIQYYNGEERAKGNILERFSAQQFPDLHSELNLSSLELGDSALYFCASSVGRGSSETQYFGPGTRLLVL.

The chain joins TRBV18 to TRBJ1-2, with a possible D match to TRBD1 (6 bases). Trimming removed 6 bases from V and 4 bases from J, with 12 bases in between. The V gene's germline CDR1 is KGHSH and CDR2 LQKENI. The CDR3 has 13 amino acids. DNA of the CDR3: TGTGCCAGCTCCCAGGGGTCGGTCTATGGCTACACCTTC. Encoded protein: CASSQGSVYGYTF.

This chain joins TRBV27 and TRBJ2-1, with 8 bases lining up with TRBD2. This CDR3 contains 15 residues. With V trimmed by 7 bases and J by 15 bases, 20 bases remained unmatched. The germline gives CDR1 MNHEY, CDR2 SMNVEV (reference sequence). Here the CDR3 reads CASNTPGLGGPGPFF. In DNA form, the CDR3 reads TGTGCCAGCAATACCCCGGGACTAGGCGGGCCTGGTCCGTTCTTC.

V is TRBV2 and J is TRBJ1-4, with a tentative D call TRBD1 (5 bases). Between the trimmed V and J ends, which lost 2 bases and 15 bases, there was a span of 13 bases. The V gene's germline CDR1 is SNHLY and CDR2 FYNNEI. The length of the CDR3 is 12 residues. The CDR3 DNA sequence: TGTGCCAGCAGTGAATCCCCGGGGGGAATGTTTTTT. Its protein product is CASSESPGGMFF.

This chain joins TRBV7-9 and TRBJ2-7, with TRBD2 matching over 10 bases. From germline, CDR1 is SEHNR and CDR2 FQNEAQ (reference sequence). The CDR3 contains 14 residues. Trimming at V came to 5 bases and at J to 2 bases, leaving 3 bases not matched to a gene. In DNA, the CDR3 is TGTGCCAGCAGCGGACTAGCGGCACCCTACGAGCAGTACTTC. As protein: CASSGLAAPYEQYF. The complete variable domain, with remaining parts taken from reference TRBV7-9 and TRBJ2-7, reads DTGVSQNPRHKITKRGQNVTFRCDPISEHNRLYWYRQTLGQGPEFLTYFQNEAQLEKSRLLSDRFSAERPKGSFSTLEIQRTEQGDSAMYLCASSGLAAPYEQYFGPGTRLTVT.

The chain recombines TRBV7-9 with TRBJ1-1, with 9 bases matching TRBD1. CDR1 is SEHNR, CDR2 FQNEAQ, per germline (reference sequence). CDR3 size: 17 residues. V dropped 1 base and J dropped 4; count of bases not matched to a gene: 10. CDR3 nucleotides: TGTGCCAGCAGCTTAGAACCGGGACAGGGTTCGGGCACTGAAGCTTTCTTT. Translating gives CASSLEPGQGSGTEAFF.

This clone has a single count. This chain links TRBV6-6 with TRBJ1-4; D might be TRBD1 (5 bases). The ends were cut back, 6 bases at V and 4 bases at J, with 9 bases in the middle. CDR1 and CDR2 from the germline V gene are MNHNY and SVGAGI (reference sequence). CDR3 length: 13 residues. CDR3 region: CASSWDGNEKLFF. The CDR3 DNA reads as TGTGCCAGCAGCTGGGACGGTAATGAAAAACTGTTTTTT.

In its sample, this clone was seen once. DNA for the CDR3: TGCGCCAGCAGCTTGGGACCGAAGGACAGACTAAACTCCTACAATGAGCAGTTCTTC. It codes for CASSLGPKDRLNSYNEQFF. The chain couples TRBV5-1 to TRBJ2-1; maybe TRBD1 (6 bases). This CDR3 is built from 19 residues. The germline V gene has CDR1 SGHRS and CDR2 YFSETQ. V lost 0 bases and J lost 0, with 19 bases in between.

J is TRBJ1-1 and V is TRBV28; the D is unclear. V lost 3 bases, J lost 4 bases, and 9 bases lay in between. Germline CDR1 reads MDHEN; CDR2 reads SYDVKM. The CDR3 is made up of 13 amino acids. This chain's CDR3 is CASSFGESTEAFF. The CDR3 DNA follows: TGTGCCAGCAGTTTTGGGGAGAGCACTGAAGCTTTCTTT.

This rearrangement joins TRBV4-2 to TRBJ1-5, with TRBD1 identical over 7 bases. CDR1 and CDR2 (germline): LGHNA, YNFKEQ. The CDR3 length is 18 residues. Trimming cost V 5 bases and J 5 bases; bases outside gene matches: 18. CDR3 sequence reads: CASSCQGGLSTPHQPQHF. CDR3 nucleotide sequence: TGTGCCAGCAGCTGCCAGGGGGGACTTTCGACCCCTCATCAGCCCCAGCATTTT.

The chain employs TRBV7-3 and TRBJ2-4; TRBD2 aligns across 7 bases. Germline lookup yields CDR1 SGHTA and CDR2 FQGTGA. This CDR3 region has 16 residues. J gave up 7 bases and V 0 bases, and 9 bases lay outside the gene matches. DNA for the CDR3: TGTGCCAGCAGCTTAACGGGTGCGGGAGAGGATAACATTCAGTACTTC. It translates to CASSLTGAGEDNIQYF.

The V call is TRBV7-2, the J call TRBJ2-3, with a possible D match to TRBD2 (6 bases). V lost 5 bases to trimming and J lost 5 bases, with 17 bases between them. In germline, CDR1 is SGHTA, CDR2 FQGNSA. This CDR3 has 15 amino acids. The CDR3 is CASSPRTTGGDTQYF. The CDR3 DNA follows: TGTGCCAGCAGCCCTCGGACTACCGGGGGAGATACGCAGTATTTT.

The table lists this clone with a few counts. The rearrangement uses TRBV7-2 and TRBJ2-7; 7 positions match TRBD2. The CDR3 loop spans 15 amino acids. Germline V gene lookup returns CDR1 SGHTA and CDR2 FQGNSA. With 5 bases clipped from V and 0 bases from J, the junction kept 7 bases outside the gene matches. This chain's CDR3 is CASSERGQSSYEQYF. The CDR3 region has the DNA TGTGCCAGCAGCGAGCGGGGCCAAAGCTCCTACGAGCAGTACTTC.

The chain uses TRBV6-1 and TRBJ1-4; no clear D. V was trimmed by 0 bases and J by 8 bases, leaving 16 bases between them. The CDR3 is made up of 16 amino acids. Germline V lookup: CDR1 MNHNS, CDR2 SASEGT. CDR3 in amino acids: CASSEAPDGGREKLFF. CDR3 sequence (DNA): TGTGCCAGCAGTGAAGCGCCGGACGGAGGAAGGGAAAAACTGTTTTTT.

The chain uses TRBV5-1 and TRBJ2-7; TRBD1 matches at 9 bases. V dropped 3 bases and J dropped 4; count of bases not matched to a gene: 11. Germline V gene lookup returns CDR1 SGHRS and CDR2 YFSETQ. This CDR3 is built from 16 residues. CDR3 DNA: TGCGCCAGCAGCTCTTTAGACAGGGGGACAAAGTACGAGCAGTACTTC. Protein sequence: CASSSLDRGTKYEQYF. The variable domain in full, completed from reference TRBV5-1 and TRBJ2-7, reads KAGVTQTPRYLIKTRGQQVTLSCSPISGHRSVSWYQQTPGQGLQFLFEYFSETQRNKGNFPGRFSGRQFSNSRSEMNVSTLELGDSALYLCASSSLDRGTKYEQYFGPGTRLTVT.

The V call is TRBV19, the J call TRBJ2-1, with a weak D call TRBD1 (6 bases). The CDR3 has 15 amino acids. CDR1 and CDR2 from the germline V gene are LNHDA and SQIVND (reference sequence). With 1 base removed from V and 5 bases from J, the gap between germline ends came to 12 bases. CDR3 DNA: TGTGCCAGTAGTATAGCCCCGGACAGTCACAATGAGCAGTTCTTC. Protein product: CASSIAPDSHNEQFF.

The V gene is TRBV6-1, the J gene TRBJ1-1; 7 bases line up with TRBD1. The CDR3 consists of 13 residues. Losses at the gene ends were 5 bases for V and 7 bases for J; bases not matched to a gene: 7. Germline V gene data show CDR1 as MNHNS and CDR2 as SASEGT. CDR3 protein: CASSPPGTDEAFF. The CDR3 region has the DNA TGTGCCAGCAGTCCCCCGGGGACAGATGAAGCTTTCTTT.

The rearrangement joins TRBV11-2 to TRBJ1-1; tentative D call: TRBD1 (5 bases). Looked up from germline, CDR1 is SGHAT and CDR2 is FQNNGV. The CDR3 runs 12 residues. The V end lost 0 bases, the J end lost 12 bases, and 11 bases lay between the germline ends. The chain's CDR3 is CASSLDRGGTFF. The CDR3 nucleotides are TGTGCCAGCAGCTTAGATAGGGGAGGGACTTTCTTT.